Described below is a single T cell receptor (beta chain) sequence and its context. Only a few counts were recorded for this clonotype. Its antigen is unknown. No base qualities exist here, and no much larger clone lies one base off it. This record comes from a study of CD8 T cells in ankylosing spondylitis (dated by TCRdb to the late 2010s). In terms of the full investigation: T cell receptor beta repertoires were profiled in healthy donors and ankylosing spondylitis patients so that disease-linked TCR variants could be found. The whole study cohort included 95 to 130 healthy donors and around 24 ankylosing spondylitis patients. Peripheral blood was sampled, and synovial fluid was also collected from ankylosing spondylitis patients.

From its cysteine to its phenylalanine, the CDR3 spans 14 amino acids. Only CDR3 DNA remains: 42 bases, in frame from the first base. Trimming takes 0 bases off V and 8 bases off J; junction bases not matched to a gene: 6. CDR1 and CDR2 are read off the germline V gene (reference sequence) as LNHNV and YYDKDF. Sequenced on an Illumina HiSeq 2500. Quantitative 5'-RACE with molecular barcodes was used to prepare TCR beta libraries. Per the source publication's procedure: To identify disease-linked TCR variants, a new computational method was used, one built on a probabilistic model of VDJ rearrangement. TCRdb took the public reads, trimmed them with fastp at Q25, ran MiXCR for clone calling and kept in-frame beta chains. Records with the same CDR3 protein are collapsed into one entry carrying the most frequent genes and DNA. The V and J calls and clone size are TCRdb's, not the authors'. The sample profile shows approximately 400,000 distinct CDR3 sequences; 15% to 20% of them were found once. The ten largest clones capture approximately 1% of the sample.

The full study reports these points: The disease-linked clones were reported to be significantly enriched in matched synovial fluid samples from ankylosing spondylitis patients. Blood from ankylosing spondylitis patients appeared to be characterized by a TCR beta motif made up of under ten highly homologous amino acid variants. Some of the motif variants had been reported before in the synovial fluid and blood of reactive arthritis patients, a finding that suggests common disease-initiation mechanisms. The disease-linked clones showed a CD8+ phenotype and occurred at relatively low frequencies in peripheral blood.

This TCR derives from a male donor with ankylosing spondylitis. The V and J genes are TRBV15 and TRBJ2-5; 7 central bases correspond to TRBD2. Sequencing input: blood, either unsorted or a sorted T cell fraction (not recorded which). Here the CDR3 is given as CATSRDVAGATQYF. The DNA reads TGTGCCACCAGCAGAGATGTGGCGGGAGCAACCCAGTACTTC.